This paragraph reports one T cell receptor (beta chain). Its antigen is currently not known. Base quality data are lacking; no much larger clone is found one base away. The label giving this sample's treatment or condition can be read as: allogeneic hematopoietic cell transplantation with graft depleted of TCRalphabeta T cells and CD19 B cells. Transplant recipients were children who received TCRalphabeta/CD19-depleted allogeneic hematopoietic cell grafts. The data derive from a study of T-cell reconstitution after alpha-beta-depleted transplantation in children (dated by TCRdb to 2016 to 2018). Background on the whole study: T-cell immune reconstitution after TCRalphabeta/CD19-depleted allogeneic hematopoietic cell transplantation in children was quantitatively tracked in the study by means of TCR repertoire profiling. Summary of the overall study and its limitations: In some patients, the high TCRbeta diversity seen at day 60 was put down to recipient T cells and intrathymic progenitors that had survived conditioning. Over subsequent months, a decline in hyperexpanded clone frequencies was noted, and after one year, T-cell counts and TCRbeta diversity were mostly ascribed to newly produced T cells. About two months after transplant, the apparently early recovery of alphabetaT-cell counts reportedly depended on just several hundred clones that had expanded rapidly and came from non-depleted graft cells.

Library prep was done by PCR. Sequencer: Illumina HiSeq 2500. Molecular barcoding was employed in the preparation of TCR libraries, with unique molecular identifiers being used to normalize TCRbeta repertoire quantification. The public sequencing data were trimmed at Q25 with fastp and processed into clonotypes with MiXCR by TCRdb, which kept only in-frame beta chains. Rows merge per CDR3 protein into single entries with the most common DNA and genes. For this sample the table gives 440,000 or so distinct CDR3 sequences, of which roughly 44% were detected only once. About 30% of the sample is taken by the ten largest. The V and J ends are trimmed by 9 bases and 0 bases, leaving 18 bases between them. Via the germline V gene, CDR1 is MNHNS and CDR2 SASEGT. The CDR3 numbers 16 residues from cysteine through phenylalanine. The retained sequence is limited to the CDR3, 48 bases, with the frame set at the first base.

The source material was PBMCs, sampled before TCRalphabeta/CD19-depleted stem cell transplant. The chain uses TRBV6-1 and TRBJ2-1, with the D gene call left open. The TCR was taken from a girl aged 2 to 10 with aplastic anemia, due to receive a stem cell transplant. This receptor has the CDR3 CASNKGTVSSYNEQFF. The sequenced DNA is TGTGCCAGTAATAAAGGAACGGTAAGCTCCTACAATGAGCAGTTCTTC.